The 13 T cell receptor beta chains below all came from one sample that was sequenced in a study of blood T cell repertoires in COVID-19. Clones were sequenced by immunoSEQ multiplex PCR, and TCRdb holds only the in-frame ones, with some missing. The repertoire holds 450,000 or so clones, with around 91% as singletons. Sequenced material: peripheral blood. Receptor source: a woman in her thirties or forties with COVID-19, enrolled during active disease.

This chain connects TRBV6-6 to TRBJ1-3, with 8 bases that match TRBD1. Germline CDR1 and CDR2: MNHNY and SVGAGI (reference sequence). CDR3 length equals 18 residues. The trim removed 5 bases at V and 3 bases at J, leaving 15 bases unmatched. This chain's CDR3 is CASSPPPSRGPFGNTIYF. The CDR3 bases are TGTGCCAGCAGTCCCCCTCCAAGCAGGGGGCCATTTGGAAACACCATATATTTT.

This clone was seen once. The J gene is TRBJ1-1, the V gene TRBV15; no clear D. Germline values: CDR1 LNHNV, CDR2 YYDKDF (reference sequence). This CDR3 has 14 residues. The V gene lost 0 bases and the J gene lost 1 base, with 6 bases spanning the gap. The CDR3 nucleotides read TGTGCCACCAGCAGAGAACGAGGGAACACTGAAGCTTTCTTT. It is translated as CATSRERGNTEAFF.

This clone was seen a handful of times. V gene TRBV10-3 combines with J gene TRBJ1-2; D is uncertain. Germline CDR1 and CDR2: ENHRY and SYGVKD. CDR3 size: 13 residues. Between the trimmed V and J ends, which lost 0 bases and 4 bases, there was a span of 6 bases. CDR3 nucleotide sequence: TGTGCCATCAGTGAGTCGAGGAGCTATGGCTACACCTTC. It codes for CAISESRSYGYTF.

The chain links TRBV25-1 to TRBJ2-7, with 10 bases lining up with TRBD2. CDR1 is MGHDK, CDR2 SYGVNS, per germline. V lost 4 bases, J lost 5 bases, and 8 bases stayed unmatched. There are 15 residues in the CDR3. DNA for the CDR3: TGTGCCAGCAGTGGATATCTAGCGGGAGCCAACGAGCAGTACTTC. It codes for CASSGYLAGANEQYF.

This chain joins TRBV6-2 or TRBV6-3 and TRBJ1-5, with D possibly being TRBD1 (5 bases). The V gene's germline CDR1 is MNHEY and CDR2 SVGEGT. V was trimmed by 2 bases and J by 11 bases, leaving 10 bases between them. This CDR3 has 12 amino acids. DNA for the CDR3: TGTGCCAGCAGTTACCAGGGTTTGGCCCAGCATTTT. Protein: CASSYQGLAQHF.

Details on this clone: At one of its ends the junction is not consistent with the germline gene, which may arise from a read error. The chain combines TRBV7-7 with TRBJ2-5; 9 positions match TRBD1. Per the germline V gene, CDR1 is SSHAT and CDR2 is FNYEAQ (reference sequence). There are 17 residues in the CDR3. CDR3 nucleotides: TGTGCTAGCAGCCGTACAGGGGGCGGAGGGTTCCAAGAGACCCAGTACTTC. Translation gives CASSRTGGGGFQETQYF. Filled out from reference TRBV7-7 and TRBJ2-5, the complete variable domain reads GAGVSQSPRYKVTKRGQDVTLRCDPISSHATLYWYQQALGQGPEFLTYFNYEAQPDKSGLPSDRFSAERPEGSISTLTIQRTEQRDSAMYRCASSRTGGGGFQETQYFGPGTRLLVL.

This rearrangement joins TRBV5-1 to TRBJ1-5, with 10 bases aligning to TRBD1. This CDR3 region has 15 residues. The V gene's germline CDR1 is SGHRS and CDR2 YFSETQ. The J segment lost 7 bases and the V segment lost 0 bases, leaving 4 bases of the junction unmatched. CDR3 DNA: TGCGCCAGCAGCTTGGGACAGGGGGCTTGGCAGCCCCAGCATTTT. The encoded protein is CASSLGQGAWQPQHF.

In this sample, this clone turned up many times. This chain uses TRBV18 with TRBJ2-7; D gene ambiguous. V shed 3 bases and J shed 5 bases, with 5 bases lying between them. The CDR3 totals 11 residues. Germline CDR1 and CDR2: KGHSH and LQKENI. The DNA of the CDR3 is TGTGCCAGCTCACCTCAGAACGAGCAGTACTTC. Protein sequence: CASSPQNEQYF.

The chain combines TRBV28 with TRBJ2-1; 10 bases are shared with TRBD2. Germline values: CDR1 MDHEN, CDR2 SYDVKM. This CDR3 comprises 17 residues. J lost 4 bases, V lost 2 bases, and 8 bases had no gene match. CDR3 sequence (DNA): TGTGCCAGCAGTTTAGATCCCGGGACTAGCGCTTACAATGAGCAGTTCTTC. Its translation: CASSLDPGTSAYNEQFF.

DNA for the CDR3: TGCGCCAGCAGCTTGCAAATGGACAGGCACCTTAACTATGGCTACACCTTC. Protein sequence: CASSLQMDRHLNYGYTF. The chain combines TRBV5-1 with TRBJ1-2; 7 nucleotides align to TRBD1. Germline-derived CDR1 and CDR2 are SGHRS and YFSETQ. CDR3 length: 17 residues. The J segment lost 1 base and the V segment lost 1 base, leaving 10 bases of the junction unmatched. The variable domain in full, completed from reference TRBV5-1 and TRBJ1-2, reads KAGVTQTPRYLIKTRGQQVTLSCSPISGHRSVSWYQQTPGQGLQFLFEYFSETQRNKGNFPGRFSGRQFSNSRSEMNVSTLELGDSALYLCASSLQMDRHLNYGYTFGSGTRLTVV.

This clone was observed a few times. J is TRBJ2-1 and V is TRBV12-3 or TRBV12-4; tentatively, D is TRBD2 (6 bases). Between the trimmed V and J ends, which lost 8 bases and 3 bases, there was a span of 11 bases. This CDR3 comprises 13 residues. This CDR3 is CASGSTSYNEQFF. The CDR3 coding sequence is TGTGCCAGCGGGTCGACTAGCTACAATGAGCAGTTCTTC.

DNA for the CDR3: TGTGCCAGCAGCGTAGCTAACGGGGGGACTGAAGCTTTCTTT. This encodes CASSVANGGTEAFF. The V and J genes are TRBV9 and TRBJ1-1; tentatively, D is TRBD1 (5 bases). V lost 0 bases and J 5 bases, leaving 11 bases between the germline ends. Germline CDR1 and CDR2: SGDLS and YYNGEE. CDR3 length: 14 amino acids.

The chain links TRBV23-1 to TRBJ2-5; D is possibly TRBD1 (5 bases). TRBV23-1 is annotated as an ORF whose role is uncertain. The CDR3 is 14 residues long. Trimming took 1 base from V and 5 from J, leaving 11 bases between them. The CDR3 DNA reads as TGCGCCAGCAGTCAATTCTCCGCAGGGGAGACCCAGTACTTC. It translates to CASSQFSAGETQYF.